The clone carrying this T cell receptor (beta chain) has only a few counts. Its antigen is unidentified. This entry is derived from a study of beta chain features in type 1 diabetes. Reverse transcription of all isolated RNA meant that expressed TCRB transcripts were sequenced. Profiled with immunoSEQ multiplex PCR; TCRdb holds only in-frame clones, not every one. The table includes just under 150,000 clones, less than 11% detected once. Naive, central memory, regulatory and stem cell-like memory cells within the CD4+ compartment were sorted using CD45RO/CCR7/CD25/CD127/CD95/CD27. CDR3 length equals 15 residues. V trimming: 3 bases; J trimming: 5 bases; junction bases outside the gene matches: 7. The germline gives CDR1 SGHRS, CDR2 YFSETQ. The study's findings and limits: Whether HLA type affects TCRB rearrangement stayed undetermined in the present work. People with Type 1 diabetes carried modestly yet significantly shorter TCRB CDR3s in all four CD4+ subsets.

Sequenced input: naive CD4+ T cells from blood. This receptor was taken from a man aged 18-30 years in good health. The chain uses TRBV5-1 and TRBJ2-5, with 10 nucleotides matching TRBD2. DNA of the CDR3: TGCGCCAGCAGCTCGGAGACTAGCGGGCCTGAGACCCAGTACTTC. The encoded protein is CASSSETSGPETQYF.